Listed below are T cell receptor beta chains from one sample, sequenced in a study of blood T cell repertoires in COVID-19. Assay used: immunoSEQ multiplex PCR; TCRdb lists only in-frame clones, some missing. The table lists a few hundred thousand clones, around 86% of them singletons. The sequenced sample consisted of peripheral blood. Source of these receptors: a man aged 60-69 years with acute or convalescent COVID-19. Both conserved end residues are part of each CDR3. D genes are given only for firm matches.

j_call v_call d_call cdr3_nt cdr3_aa
TRBJ2-1 TRBV7-3 . TGTGCCAGCGGCGGGACGAAGAGCTCCTACAATGAGCAGTTCTTC CASGGTKSSYNEQFF
TRBJ1-5 TRBV6-6 . TGTGCCAGCAGCGAAACAGGAAATAGCAATCAGCCCCAGCATTTT CASSETGNSNQPQHF
TRBJ2-1 TRBV12-3/TRBV12-4 . TGTGCCAGCGGCTCCGACACAAATGAGCAGTTCTTC CASGSDTNEQFF
TRBJ1-5 TRBV4-1 . TGCGCCAGCAGCCAAACAATTAATCAGCCCCAGCATTTT CASSQTINQPQHF
TRBJ1-1 TRBV18 . TGTGCCACCCTCGGGGGGGTCACTGAAGCTTTCTTT CATLGGVTEAFF
TRBJ1-2 TRBV10-3 . TGTGCCATTCAGGGAAGCCCGATGGCGGCCAGACTTAACTATGGCTACACCTTC CAIQGSPMAARLNYGYTF
TRBJ2-2 TRBV13 . TGTGCCAGCAGCCAGCGACTGGGGGGGCCAGCATACTGGAACACCGGGGAGCTGTTTTTT CASSQRLGGPAYWNTGELFF
TRBJ1-1 TRBV3-1/TRBV3-2 TRBD1 TGTGCCAGCAACAGGGGGCCGGAGACTGAAGCTTTCTTT CASNRGPETEAFF
TRBJ1-3 TRBV5-4 . TGTGCCAGCAGCTTGGACCCAGGGCCCGCTGGAAACACCATATATTTT CASSLDPGPAGNTIYF
TRBJ2-4 TRBV29-1 TRBD1 TGCAGCGTTGAGGGCACGGGGACAGGGGTTCAGTACTTC CSVEGTGTGVQYF
TRBJ2-5 TRBV27 TRBD2 TGTGCCAGCAGTTTAACCTATCTTCCTAGCGGGGGAATTCAAGAGACCCAGTACTTC CASSLTYLPSGGIQETQYF